Listed below are T cell receptor beta chains from one sample, sequenced in a study of T-cell memory formation after mild COVID-19. TCRdb redid the calling of the 5' RACE reads with MiXCR, one entry per CDR3 protein. The table shows roughly 250,000 distinct CDR3 sequences, with roughly 17% occurring only once. The sample was PBMCs or a T cell subset sorted from them (not recorded which). The receptors stem from a man younger than 30 who had mild COVID-19 (a few samples of this study predate the infection). Cell type and time point are not known. Each CDR3 is given with its conserved first and last residue. D genes are given only for firm matches. Rows may omit the clone size; those that give it use once, few, many or a size class.

>TRBJ2-4|TRBV5-4|few|.
TGTGCCAGCAGCTTGGAAGGGAGGGGGTCCGGAAACATTCAGTACTTC
CASSLEGRGSGNIQYF
>TRBJ2-1|TRBV7-2|many|.
TGTGCCAGCAGCTTAGAGGCGGAAAATGAGCAGTTCTTC
CASSLEAENEQFF
>TRBJ2-5|TRBV9|.|TRBD1
TGTGCCAGCAGCGTTGGGACAGGGTTAGAGACCCAGTACTTC
CASSVGTGLETQYF
>TRBJ2-1|TRBV3-1|many|.
TGTGCCAGCAGCCAAGGGTTCCGGGAGCAGTTCTTC
CASSQGFREQFF
>TRBJ2-4|TRBV5-6|many|.
TGTGCCAGCAGCTTGTGGGCCAGAAACATTCAGTACTTC
CASSLWARNIQYF
>TRBJ2-1|TRBV7-2|.|.
TGTGCCAGCAGCCCGACGGGGGACCATGAGCAGTTCTTC
CASSPTGDHEQFF
>TRBJ2-1|TRBV20-1|few|TRBD2
TGCAGTGCTAGAGATCAACGGGGGGGCAGCAATGAGCAGTTCTTC
CSARDQRGGSNEQFF
>TRBJ1-6|TRBV7-9|few|TRBD1
TGTGCCAGCAGCTTAGCTTCTTCAGGGGGCTCACCCCTCCACTTT
CASSLASSGGSPLHF
>TRBJ2-3|TRBV20-1|.|TRBD2
TGCAGTGCTACCCGTGGTAGCGGGGGTGGCACAGATACGCAGTATTTT
CSATRGSGGGTDTQYF
>TRBJ1-1|TRBV12-3/TRBV12-4|many|.
TGTGCCAGCAGTTTAGCGCTGGGGTTTGCCACTGAAGCTTTCTTT
CASSLALGFATEAFF
>TRBJ1-1|TRBV18|many|TRBD1
TGTGCCAGCTCGGGACAGTCGAACACTGAAGCTTTCTTT
CASSGQSNTEAFF
>TRBJ1-2|TRBV12-3/TRBV12-4|few|.
TGTGCCAGCAGTTTAGGAGGGATCTATGGCTACACCTTC
CASSLGGIYGYTF
>TRBJ1-5|TRBV20-1|.|.
TGCAGTGCTAGAACGGGAAATAGCAATCAGCCCCAGCATTTT
CSARTGNSNQPQHF
>TRBJ1-2|TRBV5-1|many|.
TGCGCCAGCAGCCTACAGCCCCCTAACTATGGCTACACCTTC
CASSLQPPNYGYTF
>TRBJ2-7|TRBV5-1|.|TRBD1
TGCGCCAGCAGCTCAAGACAGGGCTCAACCTACGAGCAGTACTTC
CASSSRQGSTYEQYF
>TRBJ1-2|TRBV20-1|.|.
TGCAGTGCCACGGGAGGGAGTGGCTACACCTTC
CSATGGSGYTF
>TRBJ1-1|TRBV7-3|many|.
TGTGCCAGCAGCTTAGGACCCACGAGCACTGAAGCTTTCTTT
CASSLGPTSTEAFF
>TRBJ2-1|TRBV11-2|.|TRBD2
TGTGCCAGCAGCTCCCTCCGCGGGGGGGCGAGAAATGAGCAGTTCTTC
CASSSLRGGARNEQFF
>TRBJ2-6|TRBV12-3/TRBV12-4|.|.
TGTGCCAGCAGTTTCGACGGCTCTGGGGCCAACGTCCTGACTTTC
CASSFDGSGANVLTF
>TRBJ2-3|TRBV24-1|.|.
TGTGCCACCAGTGATTTGGGGCAGGGAAGAACCGCTAGCACAGATACGCAGTATTTT
CATSDLGQGRTASTDTQYF
>TRBJ1-5|TRBV7-2|few|.
TGTGCCAGCAGCTTTGGGCAGGGCTCCAATCAGCCCCAGCATTTT
CASSFGQGSNQPQHF
>TRBJ1-1|TRBV19|few|.
TGTGCCAGTAGTTTAGGAGAAGTCTATTCGACAGAAGAAGCTTTCTTT
CASSLGEVYSTEEAFF
>TRBJ1-1|TRBV5-1|.|.
TGCGCCAGCAGCTTCACGGGCAGGGAAGCGAACACTGAAGCTTTCTTT
CASSFTGREANTEAFF
>TRBJ2-5|TRBV5-1|few|.
TGCGCCAGCAGCTTATCAGGGAGACAAGAGACCCAGTACTTC
CASSLSGRQETQYF
>TRBJ2-5|TRBV29-1|many|.
TGCAGCGTTGAAGTTATGGGGCAGAAGACCCAGTACTTC
CSVEVMGQKTQYF
>TRBJ1-5|TRBV2|few|TRBD1
TGTGCCAGTCTCCGGGACAGGGTACGGAATCAGCCCCAGCATTTT
CASLRDRVRNQPQHF
>TRBJ2-3|TRBV21-1|few|.
TGTGCCAGCAGCAAAGAGGTAGCGGCACTAGCGGGGGTGTATACGCAGTATTTT
CASSKEVAALAGVYTQYF
>TRBJ1-2|TRBV7-9|many|TRBD1
TGTGCCAGCAGCGCTACCGGGACAGGGGGCTATGGCTACACCTTC
CASSATGTGGYGYTF
>TRBJ1-6|TRBV2|few|.
TGTGCCAGCAGTACCGACGGCTTTGTGGGTTCACCCCTCCACTTT
CASSTDGFVGSPLHF
>TRBJ1-5|TRBV9|.|.
TGTGCCAGCAGCGCGAACAGCGATAGCAATCAGCCCCAGCATTTT
CASSANSDSNQPQHF
>TRBJ1-4|TRBV7-8|.|.
TGTGCCAGCAGCTTAGGGAGGAGAGTTAGTGAAAAACTGTTTTTT
CASSLGRRVSEKLFF
>TRBJ2-3|TRBV29-1|few|.
TGCAGCGCATCAGGGGCCAGGGCAGATACGCAGTATTTT
CSASGARADTQYF
>TRBJ2-7|TRBV7-9|few|TRBD1
TGTGCCAGCAGCGATCACGGGACAGTCTCCTACGAGCAGTACTTC
CASSDHGTVSYEQYF
>TRBJ1-4|TRBV20-1|.|.
TGCAGTGCTAGGGGACCCTTTAATGAAAAACTGTTTTTT
CSARGPFNEKLFF
>TRBJ2-1|TRBV4-3|few|.
TGCGCCAGCAGCCAAGATATCAGAGGGGGTCCGGACAATGAGCAGTTCTTC
CASSQDIRGGPDNEQFF
>TRBJ2-7|TRBV6-1|few|.
TGTGCCAGCGGGGTGGCGGACGAGCAGTACTTC
CASGVADEQYF
>TRBJ2-3|TRBV28|.|.
TGTGCCAGCAGTTCGGTCCCCCAAGATACGCAGTATTTT
CASSSVPQDTQYF
>TRBJ1-1|TRBV5-5|once|.
TGTGCCAGCAGCTTTTCACAGGCGACTCTGAACACTGAAGCTTTCTTT
CASSFSQATLNTEAFF
>TRBJ1-2|TRBV5-1|few|.
TGCGCCAGCAGCTTGGTCCTACAGGTCGGCTACACCTTC
CASSLVLQVGYTF
>TRBJ1-1|TRBV10-3|.|TRBD1
TGTGCCATCAGTGAGTGGCCCCTGACAGGGGTCACTGAAGCTTTCTTT
CAISEWPLTGVTEAFF
>TRBJ2-7|TRBV10-1|.|.
TGCGCCAGCAGTGAGTCCAGGGGTCGCAACGAGCAGTACTTC
CASSESRGRNEQYF
>TRBJ1-1|TRBV19|.|.
TGTGCCAGTGGGTCCCGGAAGAACACTGAAGCTTTCTTT
CASGSRKNTEAFF
>TRBJ2-3|TRBV5-1|many|TRBD1
TGTGCCAGCAGTTTGGACAGGGCAGATACGCAGTATTTT
CASSLDRADTQYF
>TRBJ2-5|TRBV5-1|.|.
TGCCCCCGACAGGTTGAAGAGACCCAGTACTTC
CPRQVEETQYF
>TRBJ2-4|TRBV6-2/TRBV6-3|.|.
TGTGCCAGCAGTTCGGCAGGGAGGGCCAAAAACATTCAGTACTTC
CASSSAGRAKNIQYF
>TRBJ2-2|TRBV12-3/TRBV12-4|many|TRBD1
TGTGCCAGTAAACCGCCCGCCGGGACAGGACGCACCGGGGAGCTGTTTTTT
CASKPPAGTGRTGELFF
>TRBJ2-3|TRBV11-2|.|.
TGTGCCAGCAGCTTAGACAGGGGATTGGGGGGCTTAAAAGATACGCAGTATTTT
CASSLDRGLGGLKDTQYF
>TRBJ2-5|TRBV4-3|few|.
TGCGCCAGCAGCCAAGATCAGGTTGTGGAGACCCAGTACTTC
CASSQDQVVETQYF
>TRBJ2-7|TRBV4-1|.|TRBD2
TGCGCCAGCAGCCATGGACGGGTTAGCGGGGGGCCTCACTACGAGCAGTACTTC
CASSHGRVSGGPHYEQYF
>TRBJ1-6|TRBV6-5|few|.
TGTGCCAGCAGTCCCAGGAATTCACCCCTCCACTTT
CASSPRNSPLHF
>TRBJ1-1|TRBV11-2|few|.
TGTGCCAGCGTGGGGAACACTGAAGCTTTCTTT
CASVGNTEAFF
>TRBJ1-2|TRBV10-2|.|.
TGCGCCAGCAGTTCGGGGAAGTATGGCTACACCTTC
CASSSGKYGYTF
>TRBJ2-3|TRBV5-4|.|TRBD2
TGTGCCAGCACTCAAGGAGCGGGGGGCCAAGATACGCAGTATTTT
CASTQGAGGQDTQYF
>TRBJ2-1|TRBV7-2|.|TRBD1
TGTGCCAGCAGCCTTAGTGTAGTGGACAGGTCAAATGAGCAGTTCTTC
CASSLSVVDRSNEQFF
>TRBJ1-1|TRBV6-1|.|.
TGTGCCAGCAGTGAAGTCCGCGGAGCTTTCTTT
CASSEVRGAFF